A selection of T cell receptor beta chains follows, all from one sample in a study of shared clonotypes between healthy human individuals. TCRdb's table, derived via immunoSEQ multiplex PCR, lists solely in-frame clones and lacks some. Of about 1.1 million clones listed, roughly 80% were seen once; the top ten hold approximately 0.95%. Sequencing used memory CD4+ T cells from PBMCs. The origin of the receptors is a man aged 18 to 29 in good health. Some clones in this sample may be carry-over from other donors' samples. Both conserved end residues are part of each CDR3. D genes are given only for firm matches. Expanded clones get a size class; other rows say once, few or many, or leave the size out.

len: 13
abundance: few
d_gene: -
v_gene: TRBV6-1
j_gene: TRBJ1-5
CDR3nt: TGTGCCAGCAGGGACGATAGCAATCAGCCCCAGCATTTT
CDR3aa: CASRDDSNQPQHF

len: 15
abundance: -
d_gene: TRBD2
v_gene: TRBV7-7
j_gene: TRBJ2-1
CDR3nt: TGTGCCAGCAGTCCCACTAGCGGGAGTTACAATGAGCAGTTCTTC
CDR3aa: CASSPTSGSYNEQFF

len: 16
abundance: -
d_gene: TRBD2
v_gene: TRBV9
j_gene: TRBJ2-3
CDR3nt: TGTGCCAGCAGCGTAGCGGGAGGGTCCCACACAGATACGCAGTATTTT
CDR3aa: CASSVAGGSHTDTQYF

len: 15
abundance: -
d_gene: -
v_gene: TRBV27
j_gene: TRBJ2-3
CDR3nt: TGTGCCAGCAGTTTCAGCCGAGGGCTGGGAGATACGCAGTATTTT
CDR3aa: CASSFSRGLGDTQYF

len: 15
abundance: -
d_gene: TRBD2
v_gene: TRBV5-6
j_gene: TRBJ2-7
CDR3nt: TGTGCCAGCAGCTCTCTCGGCGGGAGTTCGTACGAGCAGTACTTC
CDR3aa: CASSSLGGSSYEQYF

len: 16
abundance: -
d_gene: TRBD1
v_gene: TRBV5-1
j_gene: TRBJ1-4
CDR3nt: TGCGCCAGCAGAACCGGACAGGGAGGTACTAATGAAAAACTGTTTTTT
CDR3aa: CASRTGQGGTNEKLFF

len: 15
abundance: few
d_gene: -
v_gene: TRBV6-5
j_gene: TRBJ2-1
CDR3nt: TGTGCCAGCAGTTACTCAGTAGCGGCACACTCTCAGCAGTTCTTC
CDR3aa: CASSYSVAAHSQQFF

len: 16
abundance: -
d_gene: TRBD2
v_gene: TRBV7-2
j_gene: TRBJ2-3
CDR3nt: TGTGCCAGCAGCTTAGGGCTAGCGGGGCGCACAGATACGCAGTATTTT
CDR3aa: CASSLGLAGRTDTQYF

len: 17
abundance: -
d_gene: TRBD2
v_gene: TRBV27
j_gene: TRBJ2-5
CDR3nt: TGTGCCAGCTCGGGACTAGCGGGAGGGCGAATTCGAGAGACCCAGTACTTC
CDR3aa: CASSGLAGGRIRETQYF

len: 12
abundance: -
d_gene: -
v_gene: TRBV30
j_gene: TRBJ1-2
CDR3nt: TGTGCCTGGAGTACAGGTCGCTATGGCTACACCTTC
CDR3aa: CAWSTGRYGYTF

len: 14
abundance: -
d_gene: TRBD1
v_gene: TRBV6-5
j_gene: TRBJ1-5
CDR3nt: TGTGCCAGCGCTCGGACAGGGGGCAATCAGCCCCAGCATTTT
CDR3aa: CASARTGGNQPQHF

len: 15
abundance: few
d_gene: TRBD1
v_gene: TRBV7-2
j_gene: TRBJ2-7
CDR3nt: TGTGCCAGCAGACTTTCCCGGGACAGTCCCTACGAGCAGTACTTC
CDR3aa: CASRLSRDSPYEQYF

len: 12
abundance: -
d_gene: -
v_gene: TRBV18
j_gene: TRBJ2-7
CDR3nt: TGTGCCAGCTCACCAAAAGGGGGCGAGCAGTACTTC
CDR3aa: CASSPKGGEQYF

len: 13
abundance: -
d_gene: -
v_gene: TRBV6-5
j_gene: TRBJ1-2
CDR3nt: TGTGCCAGCAGTCGACAGGAGGAGCGCGGCTACACCTTC
CDR3aa: CASSRQEERGYTF

len: 12
abundance: -
d_gene: -
v_gene: TRBV19
j_gene: TRBJ1-1
CDR3nt: TGTGCCAGTAGTCCGGAGAGGGCTGAAGCTTTCTTT
CDR3aa: CASSPERAEAFF

len: 15
abundance: -
d_gene: -
v_gene: TRBV4-2
j_gene: TRBJ1-6
CDR3nt: TGTGCCAGCAGCCAATCCGGGTCCTATAATTCACCCCTCCACTTT
CDR3aa: CASSQSGSYNSPLHF

len: 17
abundance: -
d_gene: TRBD2
v_gene: TRBV11-3
j_gene: TRBJ2-1
CDR3nt: TGTGCCAGCAGCCCTAGCTTCCTAGCGGGAGCCGACAATGAGCAGTTCTTC
CDR3aa: CASSPSFLAGADNEQFF